This is a list of T cell receptor beta chains from one sample in a study of T cells in localized non-small cell lung cancer. Libraries were prepared by immunoSEQ multiplex PCR; TCRdb keeps only in-frame clonotypes and omits some of them. The data hold about 30,000 clones, with roughly 92% observed a single time. The specimen was peripheral blood, collected before any cancer treatment. Source of these receptors: a woman aged 35 to 70 with stage I lung adenocarcinoma. Each CDR3 is given with its conserved first and last residue. D genes are given only for firm matches. Size is omitted from some rows. Given values are once, few, many or a class for expanded clones.

v_gene: TRBV7-2
abundance: .
d_gene: TRBD1
j_gene: TRBJ1-1
CDR3nt: TGTGCCAGCAGCATCGACAGGGGCGCTGAAGCTTTCTTT
CDR3aa: CASSIDRGAEAFF

v_gene: TRBV9
abundance: .
d_gene: TRBD1
j_gene: TRBJ1-6
CDR3nt: TGTGCCAGCAGCTCAACTTCAGGGGGTTATTCACCCCTCCACTTT
CDR3aa: CASSSTSGGYSPLHF

v_gene: TRBV5-8
abundance: .
d_gene: .
j_gene: TRBJ2-7
CDR3nt: TGTGCCAGCAGCTTGCAGGTATTCTACGAGCAGTACTTC
CDR3aa: CASSLQVFYEQYF

v_gene: TRBV5-6
abundance: .
d_gene: TRBD1
j_gene: TRBJ2-7
CDR3nt: TGTGCCAGCAGCTGGGACAGGACAGAGCAGTACTTC
CDR3aa: CASSWDRTEQYF

v_gene: TRBV9
abundance: .
d_gene: TRBD1
j_gene: TRBJ1-1
CDR3nt: TGTGCCAGCAGCGCCGCACAACAGGGGATGAACACTGAAGCTTTCTTT
CDR3aa: CASSAAQQGMNTEAFF

v_gene: TRBV9
abundance: once
d_gene: TRBD1
j_gene: TRBJ1-6
CDR3nt: TGTGCCAGCAGCGCCCGGACAGGCTATAATTCACCCCTCCACTTT
CDR3aa: CASSARTGYNSPLHF

v_gene: TRBV2
abundance: .
d_gene: .
j_gene: TRBJ1-5
CDR3nt: TGTGCCAGCAGTCGACGTGAGGGTATCGGCAATCAGCCCCAGCATTTT
CDR3aa: CASSRREGIGNQPQHF

v_gene: TRBV19
abundance: .
d_gene: TRBD1
j_gene: TRBJ1-5
CDR3nt: TGTGCCAGTAGTCCAGGGGGTCAGCCCCAGCATTTT
CDR3aa: CASSPGGQPQHF

v_gene: TRBV15
abundance: .
d_gene: .
j_gene: TRBJ1-3
CDR3nt: TGTGCCACCAGCGGGGGTCTTGGCTCTGGAAACACCATATATTTT
CDR3aa: CATSGGLGSGNTIYF

v_gene: TRBV19
abundance: .
d_gene: .
j_gene: TRBJ2-5
CDR3nt: TGTGCCAGTAGTGGACAGAAACAAGAGACCCAGTACTTC
CDR3aa: CASSGQKQETQYF

v_gene: TRBV5-1
abundance: .
d_gene: .
j_gene: TRBJ1-6
CDR3nt: TGCGCCAGCAGCTTGGTTGCCGATTCACCCCTCCACTTT
CDR3aa: CASSLVADSPLHF

v_gene: TRBV7-8
abundance: .
d_gene: .
j_gene: TRBJ2-7
CDR3nt: TGTGCCAGCAGCTTAGCGTTACCGTACGAGCAGTACTTC
CDR3aa: CASSLALPYEQYF

v_gene: TRBV18
abundance: .
d_gene: .
j_gene: TRBJ1-2
CDR3nt: TGTGCCAGCTCATTTCCAGGGGTTCATGGCTACACCTTC
CDR3aa: CASSFPGVHGYTF

v_gene: TRBV4-3
abundance: .
d_gene: .
j_gene: TRBJ2-1
CDR3nt: TGCGCCAGCAGCCAAGACTTCCGGACGGAATCCAATGAGCAGTTCTTC
CDR3aa: CASSQDFRTESNEQFF

v_gene: TRBV4-2
abundance: .
d_gene: TRBD2
j_gene: TRBJ2-2
CDR3nt: TGTGCCAGCAGCCAAGCCGAGGGACTAGCGGGAGGGAAGAAGGCCGGGGAGCTGTTTTTT
CDR3aa: CASSQAEGLAGGKKAGELFF

v_gene: TRBV18
abundance: .
d_gene: .
j_gene: TRBJ2-2
CDR3nt: TGTGCCAGCGCATTAAACACCGGGGAGCTGTTTTTT
CDR3aa: CASALNTGELFF

v_gene: TRBV11-3
abundance: .
d_gene: TRBD2
j_gene: TRBJ2-1
CDR3nt: TGTGCCAGCAGCTTGGCAGGGACTAGCGGGAGGAAAAGTTACAATGAGCAGTTCTTC
CDR3aa: CASSLAGTSGRKSYNEQFF

v_gene: TRBV19
abundance: .
d_gene: TRBD1
j_gene: TRBJ2-3
CDR3nt: TGTGCCAGTAGCACCGACAGGGCAGATACGCAGTATTTT
CDR3aa: CASSTDRADTQYF

v_gene: TRBV7-9
abundance: .
d_gene: .
j_gene: TRBJ2-1
CDR3nt: TGTGCCAGCAGCTCTAATCTCCGGGAGCAGTTCTTC
CDR3aa: CASSSNLREQFF

v_gene: TRBV7-9
abundance: .
d_gene: TRBD1
j_gene: TRBJ2-3
CDR3nt: TGTGCCAGCAGCTACGGGACAGGCACAGATACGCAGTATTTT
CDR3aa: CASSYGTGTDTQYF

v_gene: TRBV11-3
abundance: .
d_gene: .
j_gene: TRBJ2-7
CDR3nt: TGTGCCAGCAGTCCCACGAGTGCAGAGGGAAGCTACGAGCAGTACTTC
CDR3aa: CASSPTSAEGSYEQYF

v_gene: TRBV28
abundance: .
d_gene: .
j_gene: TRBJ2-7
CDR3nt: TGTGCCAGCAGCCGTGGAGGCGAGGACTCCTACGAGCAGTACTTC
CDR3aa: CASSRGGEDSYEQYF

v_gene: TRBV7-8
abundance: .
d_gene: .
j_gene: TRBJ1-4
CDR3nt: TGTGCCAGCAGCGTAAAGAGAGCAACTAATGAAAAACTGTTTTTT
CDR3aa: CASSVKRATNEKLFF

v_gene: TRBV18
abundance: .
d_gene: TRBD1
j_gene: TRBJ1-3
CDR3nt: TGTGCCAGCTCACGGGACAGCTCTGGAAACACCATATATTTT
CDR3aa: CASSRDSSGNTIYF

v_gene: TRBV7-2
abundance: .
d_gene: .
j_gene: TRBJ2-7
CDR3nt: TGTGCCAGCAGCCCAGGTCCTCTCGACGAGCAGTACTTC
CDR3aa: CASSPGPLDEQYF

v_gene: TRBV28
abundance: .
d_gene: .
j_gene: TRBJ1-2
CDR3nt: TGTGCCAGCAGTTACTCCCTCGGGACCGTGGCTGATTACTATGGCTACACCTTC
CDR3aa: CASSYSLGTVADYYGYTF

v_gene: TRBV5-1
abundance: .
d_gene: TRBD1
j_gene: TRBJ1-3
CDR3nt: TGCGCCAGCAGCTTAGGGACAGTCGGAAACACCATATATTTT
CDR3aa: CASSLGTVGNTIYF

v_gene: TRBV5-1
abundance: .
d_gene: .
j_gene: TRBJ2-2
CDR3nt: TGCGCCAGCAGCCGCGGGACAGATCTCGGGGAGCTGTTTTTT
CDR3aa: CASSRGTDLGELFF

v_gene: TRBV7-9
abundance: .
d_gene: .
j_gene: TRBJ2-3
CDR3nt: TGTGCCAGCGGGGTCTTTGCGGGGAGCACAGATACGCAGTATTTT
CDR3aa: CASGVFAGSTDTQYF

v_gene: TRBV5-1
abundance: .
d_gene: .
j_gene: TRBJ1-2
CDR3nt: TGCGCCAGCAGCTTAGAGCCTAACTATGGCTACACCTTC
CDR3aa: CASSLEPNYGYTF

v_gene: TRBV5-1
abundance: .
d_gene: TRBD1
j_gene: TRBJ2-5
CDR3nt: TGCGCCAGCAGCGCCAGACAGGGTAGGGAGACCCAGTACTTC
CDR3aa: CASSARQGRETQYF

v_gene: TRBV5-1
abundance: .
d_gene: .
j_gene: TRBJ2-2
CDR3nt: TGCGCCAGCAGCTCCCTGCCAGGGCGGAACACCGGGGAGCTGTTTTTT
CDR3aa: CASSSLPGRNTGELFF

v_gene: TRBV7-2
abundance: .
d_gene: .
j_gene: TRBJ2-3
CDR3nt: TGTGCCAGCAGCTTAGGGGTTCGCAGGGTGATAGATACGCAGTATTTT
CDR3aa: CASSLGVRRVIDTQYF

v_gene: TRBV9
abundance: once
d_gene: .
j_gene: TRBJ1-3
CDR3nt: TGTGCCAGCAGCCCACCTGGTGGGGGCAGCTCTGGAAACACCATATATTTT
CDR3aa: CASSPPGGGSSGNTIYF

v_gene: TRBV18
abundance: .
d_gene: .
j_gene: TRBJ1-1
CDR3nt: TGTGCCAGCTCATCGGCGACTAACACTGAAGCTTTCTTT
CDR3aa: CASSSATNTEAFF

v_gene: TRBV9
abundance: .
d_gene: TRBD2
j_gene: TRBJ2-1
CDR3nt: TGTGCCAGCAGCCCCCCGGGACTAGTGGGCTACAATGAGCAGTTCTTC
CDR3aa: CASSPPGLVGYNEQFF

v_gene: TRBV4-3
abundance: .
d_gene: .
j_gene: TRBJ2-7
CDR3nt: TGCGCCAGCAGCCAAGATGGACGGGACAAGCAGTACTTC
CDR3aa: CASSQDGRDKQYF

v_gene: TRBV13
abundance: once
d_gene: TRBD2
j_gene: TRBJ2-2
CDR3nt: TGTGCCAGCAGCACCGGGACTAGTAGAATTTTCGGGGAGCTGTTTTTT
CDR3aa: CASSTGTSRIFGELFF

v_gene: TRBV19
abundance: .
d_gene: TRBD2
j_gene: TRBJ2-4
CDR3nt: TGTGCCAGTAGGGCCGGGGGGATGGACATTCAGTACTTC
CDR3aa: CASRAGGMDIQYF

v_gene: TRBV7-9
abundance: .
d_gene: .
j_gene: TRBJ1-3
CDR3nt: TGTGCCAGCAGCTCAGGACAGAGCTCTGGAAACACCATATATTTT
CDR3aa: CASSSGQSSGNTIYF

v_gene: TRBV6-4
abundance: .
d_gene: .
j_gene: TRBJ1-1
CDR3nt: TGTGCCAGCAGTGTAAACACCGGTGGGACTGAAGCTTTCTTT
CDR3aa: CASSVNTGGTEAFF

v_gene: TRBV5-1
abundance: once
d_gene: TRBD1
j_gene: TRBJ1-4
CDR3nt: TGCGCCAGCAGCTTGCTGGGACAGGGAGGGAATGAAAAACTGTTTTTT
CDR3aa: CASSLLGQGGNEKLFF

v_gene: TRBV11-3
abundance: .
d_gene: TRBD2
j_gene: TRBJ2-3
CDR3nt: TGTGCCAGCAGCTCTAGCGGCGGCACAGATACGCAGTATTTT
CDR3aa: CASSSSGGTDTQYF

v_gene: TRBV7-3
abundance: .
d_gene: .
j_gene: TRBJ2-3
CDR3nt: TGTGCCAGCAGCTTAGGAGCAGATACGCAGTATTTT
CDR3aa: CASSLGADTQYF

v_gene: TRBV29-1
abundance: .
d_gene: .
j_gene: TRBJ2-5
CDR3nt: TGCAGCGTTGAACGGGACATCGGGACCCAGTACTTC
CDR3aa: CSVERDIGTQYF

v_gene: TRBV6-6
abundance: .
d_gene: .
j_gene: TRBJ1-1
CDR3nt: TGTGCCAGCAGGGACTATAGAGGGGAAACTGAAGCTTTCTTT
CDR3aa: CASRDYRGETEAFF

v_gene: TRBV14
abundance: .
d_gene: .
j_gene: TRBJ1-3
CDR3nt: TGTGCCAGCAGCCCCTCAAGCAACACCATATATTTT
CDR3aa: CASSPSSNTIYF

v_gene: TRBV28
abundance: .
d_gene: TRBD2
j_gene: TRBJ2-7
CDR3nt: TGTGCCAGCAGTTTGCCCGGGGCGCGGGAGGAGTACTTC
CDR3aa: CASSLPGAREEYF

v_gene: TRBV4-3
abundance: .
d_gene: .
j_gene: TRBJ2-7
CDR3nt: TGCGCCAGCAGCCAAGGTGGGATAGGCAGCGAGCAGTACTTC
CDR3aa: CASSQGGIGSEQYF